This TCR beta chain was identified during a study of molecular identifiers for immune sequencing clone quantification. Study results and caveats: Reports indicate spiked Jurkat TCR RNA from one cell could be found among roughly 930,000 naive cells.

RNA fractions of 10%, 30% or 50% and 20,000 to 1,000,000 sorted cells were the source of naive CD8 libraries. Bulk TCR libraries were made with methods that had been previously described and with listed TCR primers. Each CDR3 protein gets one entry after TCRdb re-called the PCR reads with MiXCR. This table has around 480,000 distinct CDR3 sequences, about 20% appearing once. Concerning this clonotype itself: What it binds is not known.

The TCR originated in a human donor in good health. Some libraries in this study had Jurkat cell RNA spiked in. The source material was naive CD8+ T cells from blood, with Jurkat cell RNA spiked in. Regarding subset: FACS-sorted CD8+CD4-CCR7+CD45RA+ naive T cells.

This CDR3 reads CASSLNEETQYF. The CDR3 nucleotides read TGTGCCAGCAGCTTAAATGAGGAGACCCAGTACTTC. V usage is TRBV11-2 and J usage is TRBJ2-5; D not resolved. The germline gives CDR1 SGHAT, CDR2 FQNNGV. V was pared by 2 bases and J by 5 bases, with 6 bases between. The CDR3 spans 12 residues.